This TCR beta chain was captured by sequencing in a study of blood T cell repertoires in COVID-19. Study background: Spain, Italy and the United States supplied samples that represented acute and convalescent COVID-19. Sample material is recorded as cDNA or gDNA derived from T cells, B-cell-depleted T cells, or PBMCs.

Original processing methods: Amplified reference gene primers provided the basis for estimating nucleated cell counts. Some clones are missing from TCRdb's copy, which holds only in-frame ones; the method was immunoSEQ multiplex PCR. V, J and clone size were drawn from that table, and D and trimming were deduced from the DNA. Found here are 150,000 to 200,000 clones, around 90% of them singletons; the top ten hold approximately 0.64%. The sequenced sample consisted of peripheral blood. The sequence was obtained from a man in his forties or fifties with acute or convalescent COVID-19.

CDR3 sequence (DNA): TGTGCCATCAGTGAATCGGGACAGGGGGTGACTGAAGCTTTCTTT. Translation: CAISESGQGVTEAFF. The genes are TRBV10-3 and TRBJ1-1; 11 nucleotides match TRBD1. J was trimmed by 5 bases and V by 3 bases; bases with no gene match: 5. The germline CDR1 and CDR2 sequences are ENHRY and SYGVKD. The CDR3 has 15 residues.